This is a list of T cell receptor beta chains from one sample in a study of blood T cell repertoires in COVID-19. Libraries were prepared by immunoSEQ multiplex PCR; TCRdb keeps only in-frame clonotypes and omits some of them. The data show 50,000 to 75,000 clones, around 77% seen once. Specimen: peripheral blood. The origin of the receptors is a man older than 75 with active or convalescent COVID-19. The conserved cysteine and the conserved F or W are not part of the CDR3 here. Fields, in order: V gene, clone size, J gene, CDR3 protein. For some rows the clone size is stated as once, few or many, or as a class when expanded; others skip it.

v_gene: TRBV10-3; abundance: .; j_gene: TRBJ2-1; CDR3aa: AISGPGGVYNEQF
v_gene: TRBV5-4; abundance: .; j_gene: TRBJ2-5; CDR3aa: ASSSRLAGPQETQY
v_gene: TRBV18; abundance: few; j_gene: TRBJ1-5; CDR3aa: ASSPGQAGGQPQH
v_gene: TRBV19; abundance: few; j_gene: TRBJ1-5; CDR3aa: ASSMGWTGNQPQH
v_gene: TRBV28; abundance: few; j_gene: TRBJ2-1; CDR3aa: ASRTSSPYNEQF
v_gene: TRBV28; abundance: .; j_gene: TRBJ2-3; CDR3aa: ASGYRPGTQY
v_gene: TRBV6-4; abundance: .; j_gene: TRBJ2-1; CDR3aa: ASRAGQGGYNEQF
v_gene: TRBV30; abundance: .; j_gene: TRBJ1-1; CDR3aa: AWKRGAGTEAF
v_gene: TRBV29-1; abundance: .; j_gene: TRBJ1-1; CDR3aa: SVEGGTGRTEAF
v_gene: TRBV28; abundance: .; j_gene: TRBJ2-7; CDR3aa: ASRTTGRIVEQY
v_gene: TRBV30; abundance: .; j_gene: TRBJ1-2; CDR3aa: ASDRGRSYGYT
v_gene: TRBV5-4; abundance: few; j_gene: TRBJ2-5; CDR3aa: ASSFPGAGETQY
v_gene: TRBV5-1; abundance: .; j_gene: TRBJ2-7; CDR3aa: ASSSAGVSSEQY
v_gene: TRBV5-1; abundance: .; j_gene: TRBJ1-4; CDR3aa: ASSLGTGDEKLF
v_gene: TRBV24-1; abundance: .; j_gene: TRBJ2-2; CDR3aa: ATSATGLSTGELF
v_gene: TRBV18; abundance: .; j_gene: TRBJ1-1; CDR3aa: ASSPAAESMNTEAF
v_gene: TRBV9; abundance: .; j_gene: TRBJ2-1; CDR3aa: ASSASWDYYNEQF
v_gene: TRBV19; abundance: .; j_gene: TRBJ1-1; CDR3aa: ASSTGQTNTEAF
v_gene: TRBV29-1; abundance: once; j_gene: TRBJ1-2; CDR3aa: SVKQGLNT
v_gene: TRBV11-3; abundance: .; j_gene: TRBJ2-5; CDR3aa: ASSPGGGWGQETQY
v_gene: TRBV5-1; abundance: .; j_gene: TRBJ2-2; CDR3aa: ASSPTGANTGELF
v_gene: TRBV5-4; abundance: .; j_gene: TRBJ1-3; CDR3aa: ASSDGPGGNTIY
v_gene: TRBV18; abundance: once; j_gene: TRBJ2-1; CDR3aa: ASSPASGDYNEQF
v_gene: TRBV28; abundance: .; j_gene: TRBJ2-7; CDR3aa: ASTPSPGASVYEQY
v_gene: TRBV25-1; abundance: .; j_gene: TRBJ2-7; CDR3aa: ASSGTGPSSYEQY
v_gene: TRBV6-5; abundance: once; j_gene: TRBJ1-3; CDR3aa: ASSSQGTDTIY
v_gene: TRBV27; abundance: .; j_gene: TRBJ2-5; CDR3aa: ASRRGQETQY
v_gene: TRBV4-2; abundance: .; j_gene: TRBJ2-3; CDR3aa: ASSQFPLAGAQKDTQY
v_gene: TRBV20-1; abundance: .; j_gene: TRBJ2-1; CDR3aa: SASARANEQF
v_gene: TRBV27; abundance: .; j_gene: TRBJ2-7; CDR3aa: AARGQGLYEQY
v_gene: TRBV4-2; abundance: .; j_gene: TRBJ1-1; CDR3aa: ASSQSQGAETEAF
v_gene: TRBV27; abundance: few; j_gene: TRBJ2-4; CDR3aa: ASSLDRGRGGAKNIQY
v_gene: TRBV7-3; abundance: .; j_gene: TRBJ2-3; CDR3aa: ASSPFGQGMADTQY
v_gene: TRBV28; abundance: .; j_gene: TRBJ1-5; CDR3aa: ASSEGTGRSNQPQH
v_gene: TRBV28; abundance: .; j_gene: TRBJ1-5; CDR3aa: ASSPWTGGGQPQH
v_gene: TRBV9; abundance: .; j_gene: TRBJ2-3; CDR3aa: ASSESGGADTQY
v_gene: TRBV6-5; abundance: many; j_gene: TRBJ1-1; CDR3aa: ASRSGMGGEAF